The T cell receptor beta chain under discussion was sequenced for a study of blood T cell repertoires in COVID-19. In the source study's methods: Estimates of nucleated cell counts were drawn from the amplification of reference gene primers. Data came from immunoSEQ multiplex PCR; TCRdb stores just in-frame clones and leaves some out. For V, J and clone size, that table is used; D and trimming come from the DNA. The top ten hold about 8.2% of the sample, which has more than 150,000 clones, approximately 86% seen once. Only one count was recorded for this clone. V shed 3 bases and J 4 bases; nucleotides not matched to a gene: 4. The CDR3 extends over 15 amino acids. Germline assignment: CDR1 SNHLY and CDR2 FYNNEI.

Sequencing input: peripheral blood. This receptor was obtained from a man in his 60s with acute or convalescent COVID-19. This chain connects TRBV2 to TRBJ2-5, with TRBD2 matching 11 bases. CDR3 DNA: TGTGCCAGCAGTGATGTTCTAGCGGGAGGAGAGACCCAGTACTTC. This encodes CASSDVLAGGETQYF.